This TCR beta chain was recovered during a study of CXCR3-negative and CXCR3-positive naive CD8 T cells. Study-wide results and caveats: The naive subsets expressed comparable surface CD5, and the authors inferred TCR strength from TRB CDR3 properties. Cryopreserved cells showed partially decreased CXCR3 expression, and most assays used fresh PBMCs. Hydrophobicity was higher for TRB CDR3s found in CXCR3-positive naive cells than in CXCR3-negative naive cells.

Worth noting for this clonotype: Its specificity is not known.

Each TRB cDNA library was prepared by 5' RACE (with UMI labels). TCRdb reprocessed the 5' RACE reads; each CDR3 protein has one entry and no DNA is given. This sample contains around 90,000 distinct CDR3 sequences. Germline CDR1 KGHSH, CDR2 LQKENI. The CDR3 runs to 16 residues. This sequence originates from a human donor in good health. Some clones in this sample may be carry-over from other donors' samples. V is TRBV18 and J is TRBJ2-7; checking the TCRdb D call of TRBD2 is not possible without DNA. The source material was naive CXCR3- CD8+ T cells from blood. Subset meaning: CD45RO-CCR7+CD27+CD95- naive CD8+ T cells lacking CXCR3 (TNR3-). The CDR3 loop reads CASSPGTSGASYEQYF.